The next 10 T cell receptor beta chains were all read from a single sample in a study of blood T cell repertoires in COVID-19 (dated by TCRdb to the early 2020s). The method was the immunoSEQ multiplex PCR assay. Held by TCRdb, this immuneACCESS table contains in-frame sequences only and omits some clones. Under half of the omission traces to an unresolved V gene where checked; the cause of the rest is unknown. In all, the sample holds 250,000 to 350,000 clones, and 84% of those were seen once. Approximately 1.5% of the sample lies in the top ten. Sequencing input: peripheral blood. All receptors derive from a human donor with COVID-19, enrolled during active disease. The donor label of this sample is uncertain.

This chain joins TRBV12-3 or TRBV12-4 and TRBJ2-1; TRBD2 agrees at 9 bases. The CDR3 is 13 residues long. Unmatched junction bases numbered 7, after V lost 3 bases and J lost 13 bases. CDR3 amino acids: CASSFVTSGRQFF. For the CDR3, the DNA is TGTGCCAGCAGTTTCGTTACTAGCGGGCGACAGTTCTTC.

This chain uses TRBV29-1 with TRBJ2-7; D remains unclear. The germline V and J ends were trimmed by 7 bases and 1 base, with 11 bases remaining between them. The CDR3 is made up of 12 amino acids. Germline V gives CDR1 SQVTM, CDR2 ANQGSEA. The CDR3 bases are TGCAGCGGGGCTGCCAGTTCCTACGAGCAGTACTTC. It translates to CSGAASSYEQYF.

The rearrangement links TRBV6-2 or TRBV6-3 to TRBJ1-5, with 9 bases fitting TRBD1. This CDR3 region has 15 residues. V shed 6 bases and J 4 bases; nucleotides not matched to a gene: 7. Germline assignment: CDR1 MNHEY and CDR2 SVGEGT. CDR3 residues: CASSRDRAINQPQHF. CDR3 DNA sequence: TGTGCCAGCAGCCGGGACAGGGCCATAAATCAGCCCCAGCATTTT.

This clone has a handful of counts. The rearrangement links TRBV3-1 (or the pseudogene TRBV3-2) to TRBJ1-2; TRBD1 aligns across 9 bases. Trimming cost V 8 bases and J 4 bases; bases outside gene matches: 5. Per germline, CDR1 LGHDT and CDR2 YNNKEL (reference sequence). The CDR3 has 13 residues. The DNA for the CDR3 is TGTGCCAGCGAACCGGGACAGGGCTATGGCTACACCTTC. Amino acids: CASEPGQGYGYTF.

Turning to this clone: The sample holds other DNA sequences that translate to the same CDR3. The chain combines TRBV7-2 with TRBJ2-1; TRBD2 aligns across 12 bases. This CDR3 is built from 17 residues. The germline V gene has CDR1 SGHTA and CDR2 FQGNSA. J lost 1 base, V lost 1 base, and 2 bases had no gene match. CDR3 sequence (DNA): TGTGCCAGCAGCTTAGAGGGACTAGCGGGTTCCTACAATGAGCAGTTCTTC. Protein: CASSLEGLAGSYNEQFF.

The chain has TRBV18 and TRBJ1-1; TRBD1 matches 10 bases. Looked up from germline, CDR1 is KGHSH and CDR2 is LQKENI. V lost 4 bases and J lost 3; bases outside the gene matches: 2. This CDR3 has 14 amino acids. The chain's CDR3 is CASSLGQGDTEAFF. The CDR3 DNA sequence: TGTGCCAGCTCACTAGGACAGGGGGACACTGAAGCTTTCTTT. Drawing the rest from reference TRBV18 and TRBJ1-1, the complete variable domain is NAGVMQNPRHLVRRRGQEARLRCSPMKGHSHVYWYRQLPEEGLKFMVYLQKENIIDESGMPKERFSAEFPKEGPSILRIQQVVRGDSAAYFCASSLGQGDTEAFFGQGTRLTVV.

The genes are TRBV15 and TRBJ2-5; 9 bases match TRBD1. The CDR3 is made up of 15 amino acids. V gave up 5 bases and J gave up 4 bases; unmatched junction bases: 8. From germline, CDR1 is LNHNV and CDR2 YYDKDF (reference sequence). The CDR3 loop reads CATSAGTGGRETQYF. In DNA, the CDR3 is TGTGCCACCAGCGCGGGAACAGGGGGCCGAGAGACCCAGTACTTC.

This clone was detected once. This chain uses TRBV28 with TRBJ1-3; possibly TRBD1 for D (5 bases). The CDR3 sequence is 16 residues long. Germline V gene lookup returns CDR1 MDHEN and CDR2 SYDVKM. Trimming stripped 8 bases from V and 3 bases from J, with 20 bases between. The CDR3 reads CASYPQGRPSGNTIYF. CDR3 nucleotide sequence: TGTGCCAGCTACCCGCAGGGCAGACCGAGTGGAAACACCATATATTTT.

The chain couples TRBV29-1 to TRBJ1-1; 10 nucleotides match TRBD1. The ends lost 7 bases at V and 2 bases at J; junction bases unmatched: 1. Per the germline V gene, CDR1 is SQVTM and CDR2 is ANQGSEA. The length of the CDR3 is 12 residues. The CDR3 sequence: CSGQGANTEAFF. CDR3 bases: TGCAGCGGACAGGGGGCCAACACTGAAGCTTTCTTT.

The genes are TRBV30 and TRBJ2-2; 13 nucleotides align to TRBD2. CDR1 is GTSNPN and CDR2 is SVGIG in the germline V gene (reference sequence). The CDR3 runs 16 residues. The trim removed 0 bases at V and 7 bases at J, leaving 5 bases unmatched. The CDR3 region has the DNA TGTGCCTGGAGTGTATCCCGGACTAGCGGGAGCGGGGAGCTGTTTTTT. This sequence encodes CAWSVSRTSGSGELFF.